One and the same sample provided the 21 T cell receptor beta chains below, sequenced in a study of blood T cell repertoires in COVID-19. The data were produced by immunoSEQ multiplex PCR, yet TCRdb's version contains in-frame clones alone and is incomplete. This table holds hundreds of thousands of clones, around nine tenths found once. The sample was peripheral blood. The receptors come from a woman between 35 and 50 years old who had recovered from COVID-19.

The V call is TRBV9, the J call TRBJ2-5; 11 nucleotides match TRBD1. CDR3 size: 15 residues. V shed 2 bases, J shed 5 bases, and the junction held 5 bases outside the gene matches. Germline V gives CDR1 SGDLS, CDR2 YYNGEE. CDR3 region: CASSVGTGGLETQYF. DNA of the CDR3: TGTGCCAGCAGCGTCGGGACAGGGGGTCTGGAGACCCAGTACTTC.

The rearrangement uses TRBV3-1 (or the pseudogene TRBV3-2) and TRBJ2-7, with 8 bases that match TRBD1. The CDR3 has 16 residues. Germline CDR1 is LGHDT and CDR2 is YNNKEL (reference sequence). The J segment lost 4 bases and the V segment lost 1 base, leaving 9 bases of the junction unmatched. The CDR3 DNA is TGTGCCAGCAGCCAAGGAATGGGGCAGGGGGCGTACGAGCAGTACGTC. It yields the protein CASSQGMGQGAYEQYV.

J is TRBJ2-1 and V is TRBV19; TRBD2 aligns across 9 bases. Germline V lookup: CDR1 LNHDA, CDR2 SQIVND (reference sequence). J gave up 0 bases and V 4 bases, and 7 bases lay outside the gene matches. The CDR3 has 17 amino acids. The CDR3: CASSSGRALSSYNEQFF. The CDR3 nucleotides read TGTGCCAGTAGTAGCGGGAGGGCCCTCAGCTCCTACAATGAGCAGTTCTTC.

This clone appeared a single time. This chain joins TRBV3-1 (or the pseudogene TRBV3-2) and TRBJ1-6; the D gene is possibly TRBD1 (5 bases). Deletions cut 0 bases from V and 4 bases from J, with 13 bases between. Germline V gene lookup returns CDR1 LGHDT and CDR2 YNNKEL (reference sequence). This CDR3 comprises 17 residues. CDR3 residues: CASSQDSGAFYNSPLHF. DNA of the CDR3: TGTGCCAGCAGCCAAGACTCTGGGGCTTTTTATAATTCACCCCTCCACTTT.

The gene calls are TRBV10-3 and TRBJ1-2; 10 nucleotides match TRBD1. There are 16 residues in the CDR3. V gave up 8 bases and J gave up 4 bases; unmatched junction bases: 13. Germline assignment: CDR1 ENHRY and CDR2 SYGVKD. Written as DNA, the CDR3 is TGTGCCATCGTTGGGACAGGGGATGACGGTGTCTATGGCTACACCTTC. It specifies CAIVGTGDDGVYGYTF.

The rearrangement links TRBV21-1 to TRBJ2-6; the table names TRBD1, a call not compared with the DNA. TRBV21-1 is reported as a pseudogene. This CDR3 has 16 residues. The CDR3, as DNA: TGTGCCAGCAGCGGGACAGGCAGCTCTGGGGCCAACGTCCTGACTTTC. Amino acids: CASSGTGSSGANVLTF.

This clone was recorded a few times. The chain combines TRBV3-1 (or the pseudogene TRBV3-2) with TRBJ2-1; 12 positions agree with TRBD2. The CDR3 sequence is 16 residues long. Germline lookup yields CDR1 LGHDT and CDR2 YNNKEL (reference sequence). With 4 bases clipped from V and 5 bases from J, the junction kept 6 bases outside the gene matches. The CDR3 DNA reads TGTGCCAGCAGCCCGCTCCTAGCGGGAGGGGACAATGAGCAGTTCTTC. Residues: CASSPLLAGGDNEQFF.

The rearrangement uses TRBV2 and TRBJ2-7; 10 nucleotides line up with TRBD1. The CDR3 covers 13 residues. The V gene end was trimmed by 9 bases and the J gene end by 5 bases; junction bases not matched to a gene: 7. CDR1 and CDR2 (germline): SNHLY, FYNNEI. The CDR3 sequence: CARGGTGVNEQYF. The DNA for the CDR3 is TGTGCCAGGGGGGGGACAGGGGTAAACGAGCAGTACTTC.

V usage is TRBV19 and J usage is TRBJ2-7, with a tentative D call TRBD2 (6 bases). V lost 6 bases and J 3 bases, leaving 6 bases between the germline ends. The CDR3 totals 11 residues. Germline CDR1 LNHDA, CDR2 SQIVND (reference sequence). The CDR3 reads CASRTSYEQYF. CDR3 in DNA: TGTGCCAGTAGGACTAGCTACGAGCAGTACTTC.

The V and J genes are TRBV18 and TRBJ1-1; the D is unclear. V was shortened by 1 base and J by 5 bases, with 8 bases between the two germline ends. This CDR3 contains 13 residues. Per germline, CDR1 KGHSH and CDR2 LQKENI. In DNA, the CDR3 is TGTGCCAGCTCACCACTCGTGGAGACTGAAGCTTTCTTT. It yields the protein CASSPLVETEAFF.

The V and J genes are TRBV6-5 and TRBJ2-5, with 8 bases lining up with TRBD2. V lost 6 bases to trimming and J lost 3 bases; unmatched junction nucleotides: 9. CDR3 length: 15 amino acids. CDR1 and CDR2 (germline): MNHEY, SVGAGI. CDR3 in amino acids: CASRPGGLGEETQYF. DNA for the CDR3: TGTGCCAGCAGACCGGGAGGGCTGGGCGAAGAGACCCAGTACTTC.

The rearrangement joins TRBV29-1 to TRBJ1-1; TRBD1 agrees at 7 bases. The ends lost 0 bases at V and 7 bases at J; junction bases unmatched: 5. The CDR3 totals 13 residues. Germline V gene data show CDR1 as SQVTM and CDR2 as ANQGSEA. The CDR3 coding sequence is TGCAGCGTTGAAGATCGGGCAGGGGGTGAAGCTTTCTTT. Translating gives CSVEDRAGGEAFF.

J is TRBJ1-5 and V is TRBV3-1 (or the pseudogene TRBV3-2); a weak D match, TRBD1 (6 bases). Germline CDR1 and CDR2: LGHDT and YNNKEL (reference sequence). V lost 5 bases and J lost 1, with 12 bases in between. CDR3 length: 15 amino acids. This chain's CDR3 is CASSEGGGSNQPQHF. The CDR3 DNA is TGTGCCAGCAGCGAAGGGGGGGGAAGCAATCAGCCCCAGCATTTT.

V and J are TRBV7-9 and TRBJ2-7; D might be TRBD2 (6 bases). CDR1 is SEHNR and CDR2 is FQNEAQ in the germline V gene (reference sequence). Trimming removed 4 bases from V and 9 bases from J, with 10 bases in between. The CDR3 loop spans 11 amino acids. The DNA of the CDR3 is TGTGCCAGCAGCTCCCCCGGGAGGCAGTACTTC. Translation: CASSSPGRQYF.

The rearrangement joins TRBV4-2 to TRBJ1-2; a possible D gene is TRBD1 (5 bases). The germline V gene encodes CDR1 LGHNA and CDR2 YNFKEQ. The germline V and J ends were trimmed by 1 base and 2 bases, with 14 bases remaining between them. The CDR3 covers 16 residues. CDR3 residues: CASSQGRTSINYGYTF. CDR3 DNA: TGTGCCAGCAGCCAAGGACGGACATCGATAAACTATGGCTACACCTTC.

This chain joins TRBV11-2 and TRBJ2-7; 8 bases are shared with TRBD1. The J segment lost 2 bases and the V segment lost 5 bases, leaving 8 bases of the junction unmatched. The CDR3 has 15 amino acids. Germline V CDR1 and CDR2: SGHAT, FQNNGV. CDR3 bases: TGTGCCAGCAGCGCCGGGACAGGTCTCGCCTACGAGCAGTACGTC. Protein: CASSAGTGLAYEQYV.

The V gene is TRBV10-3, the J gene TRBJ1-3; TRBD1 might be the D (5 bases). Between the trimmed V and J ends, which lost 4 bases and 0 bases, there was a span of 13 bases. There are 16 residues in the CDR3. The germline V gene encodes CDR1 ENHRY and CDR2 SYGVKD. CDR3 DNA: TGTGCCATCAGTGCCCCCGACAGACCCTCTGGAAACACCATATATTTT. This codes for CAISAPDRPSGNTIYF.

This sequence joins TRBV20-1 and TRBJ2-1; 10 positions agree with TRBD2. Unmatched junction bases numbered 8, after V lost 3 bases and J lost 12 bases. The germline CDR1 and CDR2 sequences are DFQATT and SNEGSKA (reference sequence). The CDR3 sequence is 13 residues long. The CDR3: CSASLAGVLGQFF. The CDR3 DNA sequence: TGCAGTGCTAGTCTAGCGGGAGTTTTGGGGCAGTTCTTC.

A single count supports this clone. The chain couples TRBV9 to TRBJ1-4; TRBD1 agrees at 10 bases. Per the germline V gene, CDR1 is SGDLS and CDR2 is YYNGEE. V lost 4 bases to trimming and J lost 7 bases; unmatched junction nucleotides: 7. The CDR3 has 15 amino acids. In nucleotides, the CDR3 is TGTGCCAGCAGCCCCGGCGGGACAGGGGTTGAAAAACTGTTTTTT. It yields the protein CASSPGGTGVEKLFF.

The chain is built from TRBV19 and TRBJ2-3; unclear D gene. Germline CDR1 reads LNHDA; CDR2 reads SQIVND (reference sequence). V was shortened by 3 bases and J by 0 bases, with 13 bases between the two germline ends. The CDR3 contains 16 residues. CDR3 protein: CASSISARWSTDTQYF. The CDR3 nucleotides read TGTGCCAGTAGTATTTCGGCTAGGTGGAGCACAGATACGCAGTATTTT.

The chain uses TRBV6-5 and TRBJ2-1; 7 bases align to TRBD2. Germline V gene data show CDR1 as MNHEY and CDR2 as SVGAGI. The junction had 4 bases not matched to a gene; V was cut back by 2 bases and J by 6 bases. The CDR3 is 14 residues long. The CDR3 DNA reads TGTGCCAGCAGTTACGGGGGGGTGGGCAATGAGCAGTTCTTC. This translates into CASSYGGVGNEQFF.